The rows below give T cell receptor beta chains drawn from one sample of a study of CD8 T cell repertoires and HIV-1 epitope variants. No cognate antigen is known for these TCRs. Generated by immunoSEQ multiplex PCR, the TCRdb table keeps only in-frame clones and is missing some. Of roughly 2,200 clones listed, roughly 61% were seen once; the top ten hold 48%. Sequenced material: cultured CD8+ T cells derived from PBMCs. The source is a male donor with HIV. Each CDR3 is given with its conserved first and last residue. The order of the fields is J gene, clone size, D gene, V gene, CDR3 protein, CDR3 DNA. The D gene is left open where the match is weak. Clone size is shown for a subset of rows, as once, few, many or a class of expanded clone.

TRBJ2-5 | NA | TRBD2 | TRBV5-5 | CASSFSSGGQETQYF | TGTGCCAGCAGCTTTTCTAGCGGGGGGCAAGAGACCCAGTACTTC
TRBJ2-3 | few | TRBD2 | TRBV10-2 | CASSEIGLAGDTQYF | TGCGCCAGCAGTGAGATAGGACTAGCGGGCGATACGCAGTATTTT
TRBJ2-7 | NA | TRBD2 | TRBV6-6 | CASSYYGGNEQYF | TGTGCCAGCAGTTACTACGGGGGGAACGAGCAGTACTTC
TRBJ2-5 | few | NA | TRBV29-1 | CSVEAPGVETQYF | TGCAGCGTTGAAGCCCCTGGGGTAGAGACCCAGTACTTC
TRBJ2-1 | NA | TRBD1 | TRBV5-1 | CASSSGTGEYNEQFF | TGCGCCAGCAGTTCCGGGACAGGCGAATACAATGAGCAGTTCTTC
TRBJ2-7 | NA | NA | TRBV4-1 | CASSQVSGSYEQYF | TGCGCCAGCAGCCAAGTCTCAGGGTCCTACGAGCAGTACTTC
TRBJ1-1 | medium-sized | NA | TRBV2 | CASRGIMNTEAFF | TGTGCCAGCCGTGGAATTATGAACACTGAAGCTTTCTTT
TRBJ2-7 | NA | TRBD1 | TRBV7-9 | CASSETGGVYEQYF | TGTGCCAGCAGCGAGACAGGGGGCGTCTACGAGCAGTACTTC
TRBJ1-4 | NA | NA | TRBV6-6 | CASSYSEKLFF | TGTGCCAGCAGTTACTCAGAAAAACTGTTTTTT
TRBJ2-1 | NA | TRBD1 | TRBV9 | CASSVVGGGQGSYNEQFF | TGTGCCAGCAGCGTAGTAGGTGGGGGACAGGGATCTTACAATGAGCAGTTCTTC
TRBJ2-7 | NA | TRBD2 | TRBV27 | CASSLYLAGGYEQYF | TGTGCCAGCAGTTTATACCTAGCGGGGGGCTACGAGCAGTACTTC
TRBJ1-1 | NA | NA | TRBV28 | CASSFQGQKDTEAFF | TGTGCCAGCAGTTTTCAGGGGCAGAAGGACACTGAAGCTTTCTTT
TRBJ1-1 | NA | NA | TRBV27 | CASSLGVGTEAFF | TGTGCCAGCAGTTTAGGGGTGGGAACTGAAGCTTTCTTT
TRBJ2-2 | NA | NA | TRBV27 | CASSFGTGELFF | TGTGCCAGCAGTTTCGGCACCGGGGAGCTGTTTTTT
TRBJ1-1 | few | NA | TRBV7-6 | CASSPGRTNTEAFF | TGTGCCAGCAGCCCGGGGAGGACGAACACTGAAGCTTTCTTT
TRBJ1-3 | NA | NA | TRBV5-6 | CASREGLYSGNTIYF | TGTGCCAGCAGGGAAGGGCTTTACTCTGGAAACACCATATATTTT
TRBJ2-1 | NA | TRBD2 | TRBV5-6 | CASSLGTSALEQFF | TGTGCCAGCAGCTTGGGGACTAGCGCGCTTGAGCAGTTCTTC
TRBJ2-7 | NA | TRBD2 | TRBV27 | CASSSALGLAYEQYF | TGTGCCAGCAGTTCAGCCCTGGGACTAGCCTACGAGCAGTACTTC
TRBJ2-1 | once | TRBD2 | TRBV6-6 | CASSYRGELNNEQFF | TGTGCCAGCAGTTACCGGGGGGAGTTGAACAATGAGCAGTTCTTC
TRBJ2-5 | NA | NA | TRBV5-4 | CASIPDQGGTQYF | TGTGCCAGCATCCCCGACCAGGGGGGGACCCAGTACTTC
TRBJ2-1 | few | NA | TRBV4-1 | CASSRSLDGSSYNEQFF | TGCGCCAGCAGCCGCTCATTAGACGGGAGCTCCTACAATGAGCAGTTCTTC
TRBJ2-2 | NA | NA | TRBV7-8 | CASSLEGEAVNTGELFF | TGTGCCAGCAGCTTAGAGGGCGAGGCCGTCAACACCGGGGAGCTGTTTTTT
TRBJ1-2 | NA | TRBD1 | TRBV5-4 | CASSDPGTGVLGAF | TGTGCCAGCAGCGATCCCGGGACAGGGGTCCTCGGTGCCTTC
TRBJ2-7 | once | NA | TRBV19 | CASSVGTISYEQYF | TGTGCCAGTTCGGTGGGGACAATCTCCTACGAGCAGTACTTC
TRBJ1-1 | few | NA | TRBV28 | CASSLMGTEAFF | TGTGCCAGCAGTTTAATGGGGACTGAAGCTTTCTTT
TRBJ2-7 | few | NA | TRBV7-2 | CASSLLGLERFYEQYF | TGTGCCAGCAGCTTATTAGGTTTGGAAAGGTTCTACGAGCAGTACTTC
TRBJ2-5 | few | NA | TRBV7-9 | CASSLRRETQYF | TGTGCCAGCAGCTTAAGAAGGGAGACCCAGTACTTC
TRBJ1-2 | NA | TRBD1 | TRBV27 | CASSIGTGVFGYTF | TGTGCCAGCAGTATCGGGACAGGGGTTTTTGGCTACACCTTC
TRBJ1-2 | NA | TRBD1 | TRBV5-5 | CASSLVAGGTNYGYTF | TGTGCCAGCAGCTTGGTGGCAGGGGGAACTAACTATGGCTACACCTTC
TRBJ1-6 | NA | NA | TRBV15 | CATSRLPRPNNSPLHF | TGTGCCACCAGCAGATTACCTCGACCAAATAATTCACCCCTCCACTTT
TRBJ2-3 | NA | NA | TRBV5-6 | CASSLYLTDTQYF | TGTGCCAGCAGCTTGTATTTGACAGATACGCAGTATTTT
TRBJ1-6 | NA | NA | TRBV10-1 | CASSAQAENSPLHF | TGCGCCAGCAGTGCACAGGCCGAGAATTCACCCCTCCACTTT
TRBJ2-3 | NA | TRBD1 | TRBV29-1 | CSVDGTGPSTDTQYF | TGCAGCGTTGACGGGACAGGGCCCAGCACAGATACGCAGTATTTT
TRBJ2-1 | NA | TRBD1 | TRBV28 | CASSETTGDGGSSYNEQFF | TGTGCCAGCAGCGAAACGACAGGGGACGGGGGTAGCTCCTACAATGAGCAGTTCTTC
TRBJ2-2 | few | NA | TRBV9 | CASSSGGDTGELFF | TGTGCCAGCAGCTCAGGGGGGGACACCGGGGAGCTGTTTTTT
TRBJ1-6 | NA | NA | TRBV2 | CASSPDMPSSYNSPLHF | TGTGCCAGCAGTCCAGACATGCCGAGCTCCTATAATTCACCCCTCCACTTT
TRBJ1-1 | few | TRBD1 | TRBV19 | CASSIGRGDTEAFF | TGTGCCAGTAGTATCGGCAGGGGGGACACTGAAGCTTTCTTT
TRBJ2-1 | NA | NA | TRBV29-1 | CSVVRPSYNEQFF | TGCAGCGTTGTTCGCCCGTCCTACAATGAGCAGTTCTTC
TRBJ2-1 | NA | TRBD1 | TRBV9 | CASSVTGGDEQFF | TGTGCCAGCAGCGTAACAGGGGGCGATGAGCAGTTCTTC
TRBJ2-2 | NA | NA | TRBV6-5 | CASSYGGAPGELFF | TGTGCCAGCAGTTACGGGGGGGCCCCCGGGGAGCTGTTTTTT
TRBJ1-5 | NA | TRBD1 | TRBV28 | CASSLIQGEPQHF | TGTGCCAGCAGTTTGATCCAGGGGGAGCCCCAGCATTTT
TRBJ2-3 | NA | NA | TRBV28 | CASSLIGSTDTQYF | TGTGCCAGCAGTTTAATCGGGAGCACAGATACGCAGTATTTT
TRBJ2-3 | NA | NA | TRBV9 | CASSASGDTQYF | TGTGCCAGCAGCGCTTCAGGGGATACGCAGTATTTT
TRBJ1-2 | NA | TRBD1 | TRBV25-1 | CASSGQGLYGYTF | TGTGCCAGCAGTGGACAGGGCCTCTATGGCTACACCTTC
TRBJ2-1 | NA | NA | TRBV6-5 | CASSFEGPSYNEQFF | TGTGCCAGCAGTTTCGAGGGGCCTTCCTACAATGAGCAGTTCTTC
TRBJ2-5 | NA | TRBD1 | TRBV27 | CASSLVHGTGQETQYF | TGTGCCAGCAGTTTGGTTCACGGGACAGGGCAAGAGACCCAGTACTTC
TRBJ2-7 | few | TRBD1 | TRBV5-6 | CASSLQGDYEQYF | TGTGCCAGCAGCTTACAGGGGGACTACGAGCAGTACTTC
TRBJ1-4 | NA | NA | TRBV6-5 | CASSYDEKLFF | TGTGCCAGCAGTTACGATGAAAAACTGTTTTTT
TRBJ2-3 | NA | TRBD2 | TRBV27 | CASSLLAGGRDTQYF | TGTGCCAGCAGTTTACTAGCGGGGGGGCGGGATACGCAGTATTTT
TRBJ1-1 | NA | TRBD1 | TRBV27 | CASSLGGQGNTEAFF | TGTGCCAGCAGTTTAGGAGGACAGGGGAACACTGAAGCTTTCTTT
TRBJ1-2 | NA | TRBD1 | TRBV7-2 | CASSDLHGTGDGYTF | TGTGCCAGCAGCGACTTACACGGGACAGGGGATGGCTACACCTTC